This note documents a single T cell receptor beta chain sequence. In its sample, this clonotype was seen a few times. What antigen it recognizes has not been identified. Base-call qualities are not available, and no considerably larger clone is one nucleotide away. Including cysteine and phenylalanine, the CDR3 has 14 amino acids. Only the CDR3 part of the read is kept: 42 bases, read in frame from the first base. The germline ends are 14 bases apart after V is trimmed by 5 bases and J by 3 bases. The treatment or condition label here, explained by the study, means: allogeneic hematopoietic cell transplantation with graft depleted of TCRalphabeta T cells and CD19 B cells. The children who served as transplant recipients had been given grafts of TCRalphabeta/CD19-depleted allogeneic hematopoietic cells. The data derive from a study of T-cell reconstitution after alpha-beta-depleted transplantation in children (dated by TCRdb to 2016 to 2018). General notes on the study: Using TCR repertoire profiling, the study quantitatively followed how T-cell immune reconstitution unfolded in children after TCRalphabeta/CD19-depleted allogeneic hematopoietic cell transplantation.

Library creation used PCR. Sequencing took place on an Illumina HiSeq 2500. TCR library preparation used molecular barcoding, with unique molecular identifiers applied to normalize quantification of the TCRbeta repertoire. TCRdb handled the public reads itself, with Q25 trimming in fastp and clone calling in MiXCR, and kept productive beta chains. Merged by CDR3 protein, the rows form single entries marked with the most common genes and DNA. The sample yields about 210,000 distinct CDR3 sequences; roughly 15% were counted once. 35% to 50% of the sample is in the top ten clones. General conclusions and limits of the study: In some patients, high TCRbeta diversity at day 60 was attributed to recipient T cells and intrathymic progenitors that had survived conditioning. About two months after transplant, the apparently early recovery of alphabetaT-cell counts reportedly depended on just several hundred clones that had expanded rapidly and came from non-depleted graft cells. Over subsequent months, a decline in hyperexpanded clone frequencies was noted, and after one year, T-cell counts and TCRbeta diversity were mostly ascribed to newly produced T cells.

The sequence came from a male patient between 2 and 10 years old who had a stem cell transplant for acute lymphoblastic leukemia, so the T cells may come from the graft donor. The sample consisted of PBMCs, mostly from graft donor cells, taken 360 days after TCRalphabeta/CD19-depleted stem cell transplant. The V gene is TRBV12-3 or TRBV12-4 and the J gene is TRBJ2-7; TRBD1 is possibly the D segment (5 matching bases). The DNA sequence is given as TGTGCCAGCAGTCCAAAGGGGAACTACTACGAGCAGTACTTC. Its product reads: CASSPKGNYYEQYF.